Listed below are T cell receptor beta chains from one sample, sequenced in a study of metastatic and nonmetastatic thyroid tumors. TCRdb re-clonotyped the PCR reads via MiXCR. The sample carries roughly 83,000 clones, 14% to 15% recorded once. Sequencing used blood. These receptors all stem from a female donor with papillary thyroid cancer or a benign thyroid nodule (not recorded which). Some clones in this sample may be carry-over from other donors' samples. Both conserved end residues are trimmed from each CDR3.

>TRBJ1-2|TRBV6-1
ASRVNPYGYT
>TRBJ2-4|TRBV18
ASSLRDRVLRNIQY
>TRBJ2-2|TRBV20-1
SAVPGLAGGNMAGELF
>TRBJ1-2|TRBV28
ASSLYRNYGYT
>TRBJ2-2|TRBV24-1
ATSDIGQTNTGELF
>TRBJ1-5|TRBV28
ARSPGTSLNKPQH
>TRBJ2-7|TRBV6-1
ASSRGLAGRAEQY
>TRBJ1-2|TRBV24-1
ATSDDTGNYGYT
>TRBJ1-3|TRBV5-1
ASSPEAHSGNTIY
>TRBJ2-5|TRBV30
AWSVGRGETQY
>TRBJ2-1|TRBV20-1
SAILIAGGPVEQF
>TRBJ2-7|TRBV5-4
ASSLGTGETYEQY
>TRBJ2-6|TRBV28
ASSRQGTGANVLT
>TRBJ2-3|TRBV11-2
ASSFLASTDTQY
>TRBJ1-1|TRBV10-3
AISESWGDREAF
>TRBJ1-2|TRBV4-2
ASSQDCQLRFGYT
>TRBJ1-2|TRBV29-1
SVGHGGGDGYT
>TRBJ1-5|TRBV20-1
SARPGTVDQPQH
>TRBJ2-5|TRBV11-2
ASSYSQGPQEETQY
>TRBJ2-7|TRBV28
ASSLGTSSYEQY
>TRBJ2-3|TRBV9
ASSVAQGGTDTQY
>TRBJ2-3|TRBV5-1
ASSLGTGQALRSTDTQY
>TRBJ1-6|TRBV6-5
ASSYDPRGNSPLH
>TRBJ2-7|TRBV6-2/TRBV6-3
ASRPMGLGSPRQEACEQY
>TRBJ2-3|TRBV7-3
ASSLSRLDTQY
>TRBJ1-5|TRBV27
ASSLLGGAQPQH
>TRBJ2-7|TRBV15
ATSRDKGHSYEQY
>TRBJ1-6|TRBV28
AIGRWASSSPLH